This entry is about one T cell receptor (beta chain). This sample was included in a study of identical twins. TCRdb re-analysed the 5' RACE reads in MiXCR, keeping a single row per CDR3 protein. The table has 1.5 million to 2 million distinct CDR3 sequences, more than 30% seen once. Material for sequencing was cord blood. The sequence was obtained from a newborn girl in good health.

CDR3 sequence reads: CASSQESAGGKSGANVLTF. CDR3 nucleotides: TGTGCCAGCAGCCAAGAGTCGGCAGGGGGGAAGTCTGGGGCCAACGTCCTGACTTTC. V gene TRBV14 combines with J gene TRBJ2-6; tentatively, D is TRBD1 (7 bases). Germline CDR1 SGHDN, CDR2 FVKESK. Trimming pared 0 bases from V and 1 base from J, leaving 16 bases between. This CDR3 has 19 amino acids. Complete variable domain (other parts from reference TRBV14 and TRBJ2-6): EAGVTQFPSHSVIEKGQTVTLRCDPISGHDNLYWYRRVMGKEIKFLLHFVKESKQDESGMPNNRFLAERTGGTYSTLKVQPAELEDSGVYFCASSQESAGGKSGANVLTFGAGSRLTVL.